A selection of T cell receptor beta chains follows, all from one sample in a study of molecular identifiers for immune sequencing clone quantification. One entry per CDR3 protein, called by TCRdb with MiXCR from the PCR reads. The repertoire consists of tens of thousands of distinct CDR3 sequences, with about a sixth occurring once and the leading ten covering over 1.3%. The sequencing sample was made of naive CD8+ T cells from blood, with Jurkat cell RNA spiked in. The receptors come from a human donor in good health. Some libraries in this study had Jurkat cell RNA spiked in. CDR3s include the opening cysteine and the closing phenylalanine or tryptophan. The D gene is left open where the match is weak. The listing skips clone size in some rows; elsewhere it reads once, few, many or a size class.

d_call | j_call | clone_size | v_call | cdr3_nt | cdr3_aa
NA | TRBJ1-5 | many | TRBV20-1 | TGCAGTGCTAGAGCCCCCCCCAACTTAGATAGCAATCAGCCCCAGCATTTT | CSARAPPNLDSNQPQHF
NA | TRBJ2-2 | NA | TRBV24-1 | TGTGCCACCAGTGATTTCGGACAGAACACCGGGGAGCTGTTTTTT | CATSDFGQNTGELFF
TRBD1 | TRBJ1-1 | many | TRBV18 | TGTGCCAGCTCAAACAGGGGTTACACTGAAGCTTTCTTT | CASSNRGYTEAFF
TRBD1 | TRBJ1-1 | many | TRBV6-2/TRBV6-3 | TGTGCCAGCAGACCAGGGGGTCCGGGCACTGAAGCTTTCTTT | CASRPGGPGTEAFF
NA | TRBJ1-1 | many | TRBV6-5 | TGTGCCAGCAGTTACGAGACAGGTGAAGCTTTCTTT | CASSYETGEAFF
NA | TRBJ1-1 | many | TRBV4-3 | TGCGCCAGCAGCCAAGATCACCGGGGCGGGACTGAAGCTTTCTTT | CASSQDHRGGTEAFF
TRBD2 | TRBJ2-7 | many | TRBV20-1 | TGCAGTGCTAGAGTGGCGGGAGGGAGCCACGAGCAGTACTTC | CSARVAGGSHEQYF
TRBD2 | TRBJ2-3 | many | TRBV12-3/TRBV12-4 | TGTGCCAGCAGGTCCCCCGGGAGGGCCGCAGATACGCAGTATTTT | CASRSPGRAADTQYF
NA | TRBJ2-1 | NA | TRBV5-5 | TGTGCCAGCAGCTTGTGGGGCGGGGACTCCTACAATGAGCAGTTCTTC | CASSLWGGDSYNEQFF
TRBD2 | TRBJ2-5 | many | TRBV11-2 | TGTGCCAGCAGCTTAACAACTAGCGGATGGTACCAAGAGACCCAGTACTTC | CASSLTTSGWYQETQYF
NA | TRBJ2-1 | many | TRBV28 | TGTGCCAGCACCTCCGGAGTTGGCTCCTACAATGAGCAGTTCTTC | CASTSGVGSYNEQFF
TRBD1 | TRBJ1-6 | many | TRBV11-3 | TGTGCCAGCAGCCCAAAACAGGGGTTCGGGCGCCAATCACCCCTCCACTTT | CASSPKQGFGRQSPLHF
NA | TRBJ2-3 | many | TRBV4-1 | TGCGCCAGCAGCCAATCCTCTAGCACAGATACGCAGTATTTT | CASSQSSSTDTQYF
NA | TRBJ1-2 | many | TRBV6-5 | TGTGCCAGCAGTTACTCCCCGGAAGACTATGGCTACACCTTC | CASSYSPEDYGYTF
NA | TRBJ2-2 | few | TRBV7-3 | TGTGCCGGCAGCCTCCGGGACTTTGGCACCGGGGAGCTGTTTTTT | CAGSLRDFGTGELFF
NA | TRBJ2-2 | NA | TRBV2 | TGTGCCACCGGTACCGGGGAGCTGTTTTTT | CATGTGELFF
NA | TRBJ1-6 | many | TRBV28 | TGTGCCAGCAGTTTACGGCAGTTCTATAATTCACCCCTCCACTTT | CASSLRQFYNSPLHF
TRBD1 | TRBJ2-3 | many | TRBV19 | TGTGCCATAGGACAGGGTACTTTTCAGTATTTT | CAIGQGTFQYF
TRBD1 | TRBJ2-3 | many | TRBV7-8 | TGTGCCAGCAGCCCGGGACAGGGGGCAGATACGCAGTATTTT | CASSPGQGADTQYF
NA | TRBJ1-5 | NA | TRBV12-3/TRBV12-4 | TGTGCCAGCAGTTTTGGTGGTAGCAATCAGCCCCCGCATTTT | CASSFGGSNQPPHF
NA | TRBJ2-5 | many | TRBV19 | TGTGCCAGTAGCGAGGGCCTAGCCCCAGAGACCCAGTACTTC | CASSEGLAPETQYF
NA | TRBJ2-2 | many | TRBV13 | TGTGCCAGCAGCTTAGGAGCTAGCACCGGGGAGCTGTTTTTT | CASSLGASTGELFF
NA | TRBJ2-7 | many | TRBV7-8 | TGTGCCAGCAGCTTAGCCAGCGGTACTTACGAGCAGTACTTC | CASSLASGTYEQYF
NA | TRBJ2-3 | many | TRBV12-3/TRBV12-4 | TGTGCCAGCAGTTTAGACAGGCTGGGCACAGATACGCAGTATTTT | CASSLDRLGTDTQYF
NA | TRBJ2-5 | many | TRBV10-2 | TGCGCCAGCCGTGGGTTCAGGGAAGAGACCCAGTACTTC | CASRGFREETQYF
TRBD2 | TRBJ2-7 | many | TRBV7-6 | TGTGCCAGCAGCGCAGCGGGAGAATCCTACGAGCAGTACTTC | CASSAAGESYEQYF
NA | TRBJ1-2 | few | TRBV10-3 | TGTGCCATCAGTGAGTCCCCAGCAGGGACGGACTACACCTTC | CAISESPAGTDYTF
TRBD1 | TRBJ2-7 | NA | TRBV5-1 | TGCGCCAGCAGCGTGAGACAGGGGCGAGCCTGCGAGCAGTACTTC | CASSVRQGRACEQYF
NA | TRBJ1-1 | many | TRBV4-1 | TGCGCCAGCAGCCCAGTGTTTACAGGGCGGGACACTGAAGCTTTCTTT | CASSPVFTGRDTEAFF
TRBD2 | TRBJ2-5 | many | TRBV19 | TGTGCCACCCGAGCGGGAGGAGAAGGGCTACAAGAGACCCAGTACTTC | CATRAGGEGLQETQYF
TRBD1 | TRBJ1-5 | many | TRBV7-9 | TGTGCCAGCAGCCAAGGACAGGGGGATAGCAATCAGCCCCAGCATTTT | CASSQGQGDSNQPQHF
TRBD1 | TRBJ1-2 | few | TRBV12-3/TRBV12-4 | TGTGCCAGCAGTTTTCTGACAGGGCATGGTTACACCTTC | CASSFLTGHGYTF
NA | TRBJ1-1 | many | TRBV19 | TGTGCCAGTAGTCCCCCGACCCGGTGGGCTGAAGCTTTCTTT | CASSPPTRWAEAFF
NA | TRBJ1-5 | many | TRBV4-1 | TGCGCCAGCAGCCAAGTAGGTGTAGGGGGTAGCAATCAGCCCCAGCATTTT | CASSQVGVGGSNQPQHF
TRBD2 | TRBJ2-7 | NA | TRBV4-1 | TGCGCCAGCAGCCAAGTAGAAGCGGGAGACGACGAGCAGTACTTC | CASSQVEAGDDEQYF
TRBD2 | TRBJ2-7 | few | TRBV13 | TGTGCCAGCAGCTACATGGGGGAGGGCCTTTCGTCTCCCTTTTACTACGAGCAGTACTTC | CASSYMGEGLSSPFYYEQYF
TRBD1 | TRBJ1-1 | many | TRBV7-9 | TGTGCCAGCAGCTTAGGGGGACAGCTGAACACTGAAGCTTTCTTT | CASSLGGQLNTEAFF
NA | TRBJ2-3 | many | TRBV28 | TGTGCCAGCAGTTTTCCCCGGGAACTTCTTACAGATACGCAGTATTTT | CASSFPRELLTDTQYF
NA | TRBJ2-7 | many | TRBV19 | TGTGCCAGTAGTATAGGGCCGGGACGGAGCTCCTACGAGCAGTACTTC | CASSIGPGRSSYEQYF
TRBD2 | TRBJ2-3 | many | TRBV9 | TGTGCCAGCAGCGTCGCTAGCGGGGGGATCGCAGATACGCAGTATTTT | CASSVASGGIADTQYF
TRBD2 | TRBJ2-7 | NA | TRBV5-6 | TGTACCAGCAGCGGACTAGCGGGTTACGAGCAGTACTTC | CTSSGLAGYEQYF
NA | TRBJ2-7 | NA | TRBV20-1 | TGCAGTGCTAGGTATGGGCTGGCTTACAATGAGCAGTACTTC | CSARYGLAYNEQYF
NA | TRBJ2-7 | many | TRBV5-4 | TGTGCCAGCAGCGGACCCGGGGGACGGGATAGGAGGGTAACCTACGAGCAGTACTTC | CASSGPGGRDRRVTYEQYF
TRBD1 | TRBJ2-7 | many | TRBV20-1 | TGCAGTGCTACAGCCGGGACAGGACCCTACGAGCAGTACTTC | CSATAGTGPYEQYF
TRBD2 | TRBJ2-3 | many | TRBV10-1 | TGCGCCAGCAGCCTCGAAGAGCGGGAGGGCCCTCATACGCAGTATTTT | CASSLEEREGPHTQYF
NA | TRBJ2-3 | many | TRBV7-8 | TGTGCCAGCAGCTTAGCGCTCTTGGGGTCACGAGATACGCAGTATTTT | CASSLALLGSRDTQYF
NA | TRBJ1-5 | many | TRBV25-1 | TGTGCCAGCAGTGGACCACGGGGAGGGCATCAGCCCCAGCATTTT | CASSGPRGGHQPQHF
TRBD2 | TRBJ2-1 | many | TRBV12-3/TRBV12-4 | TGTGCCAGCAGTTTCCCACTAGCGGGACTTAACAATGAGCAGTTCTTC | CASSFPLAGLNNEQFF
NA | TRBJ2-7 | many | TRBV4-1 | TGCGCCAGCAGCCATAACCGGGACGCCCTCGACCAGTACTTC | CASSHNRDALDQYF
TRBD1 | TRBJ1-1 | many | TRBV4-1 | TGCGCCAGCAGCCATTCAACAGGGGTTGACACTGAAGCTTTCTTT | CASSHSTGVDTEAFF
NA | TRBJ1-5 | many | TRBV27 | TGTGCCAGCAGTTTTTTTGGGACTCAGCCCCAGCATTTT | CASSFFGTQPQHF
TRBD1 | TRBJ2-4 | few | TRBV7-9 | TGTGCCAGCAGCATATTGCAGGGGGCACGGAAAAACATTCAGTACTTC | CASSILQGARKNIQYF
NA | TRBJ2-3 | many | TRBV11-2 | TGTGCCAGCAGTCCTGGACTTTTAGATACGCAGTATTTT | CASSPGLLDTQYF
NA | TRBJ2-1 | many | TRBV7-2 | TGTGCCAGCAGCTTACAGGCGGGGGCTTACTCCTACAATGAGCAGTTCTTC | CASSLQAGAYSYNEQFF
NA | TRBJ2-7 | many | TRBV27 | TGTGCCAGCAGTGTGGGGGTTTCCTACGAGCAGTACTTC | CASSVGVSYEQYF